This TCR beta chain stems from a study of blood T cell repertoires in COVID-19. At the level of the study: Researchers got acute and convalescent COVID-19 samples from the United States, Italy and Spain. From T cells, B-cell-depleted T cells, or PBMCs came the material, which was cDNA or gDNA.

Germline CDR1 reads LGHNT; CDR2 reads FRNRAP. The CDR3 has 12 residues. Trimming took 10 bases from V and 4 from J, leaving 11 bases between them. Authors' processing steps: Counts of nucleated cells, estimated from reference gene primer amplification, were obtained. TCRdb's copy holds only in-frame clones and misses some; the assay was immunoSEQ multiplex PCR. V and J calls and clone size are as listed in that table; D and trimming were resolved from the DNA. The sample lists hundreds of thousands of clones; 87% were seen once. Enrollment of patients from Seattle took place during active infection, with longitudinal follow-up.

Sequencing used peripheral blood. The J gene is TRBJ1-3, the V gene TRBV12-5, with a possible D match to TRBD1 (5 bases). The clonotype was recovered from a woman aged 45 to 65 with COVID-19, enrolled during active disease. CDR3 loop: CATKTEGNTIYF. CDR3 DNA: TGTGCTACTAAGACAGAAGGAAACACCATATATTTT.